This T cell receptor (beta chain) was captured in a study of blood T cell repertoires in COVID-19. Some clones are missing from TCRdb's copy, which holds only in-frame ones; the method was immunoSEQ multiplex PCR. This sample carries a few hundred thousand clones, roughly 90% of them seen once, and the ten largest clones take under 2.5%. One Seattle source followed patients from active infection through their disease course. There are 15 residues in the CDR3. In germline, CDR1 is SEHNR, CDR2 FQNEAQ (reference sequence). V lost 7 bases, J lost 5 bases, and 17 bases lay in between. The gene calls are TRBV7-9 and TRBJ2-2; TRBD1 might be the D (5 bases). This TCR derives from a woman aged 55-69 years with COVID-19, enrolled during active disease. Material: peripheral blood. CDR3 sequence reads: CASTLGQGWTGELFF. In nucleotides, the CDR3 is TGTGCCAGCACCCTCGGGCAGGGTTGGACCGGGGAGCTGTTTTTT.